This TCR beta chain was recovered during a study of T cell changes during pregnancy in multiple sclerosis. TCRdb's copy holds only in-frame clones and misses some; the assay was immunoSEQ multiplex PCR. The table has 15,000 to 20,000 clones, 84% seen once. The V end lost 4 bases, the J end lost 3 bases, and 7 bases lay between the germline ends. Germline V gene sequence: CDR1 SGHDN, CDR2 FVKESK. CDR3 size: 12 residues. The material was CD8+ T cells from peripheral blood mononuclear cells, obtained in the third trimester of pregnancy. The receptor's source is a female donor in good health, enrolled as a control in a pregnancy study. This chain joins TRBV14 and TRBJ2-7; D is ambiguous. CDR3 sequence reads: CASSLRVYEQYF. Written as DNA, the CDR3 is TGTGCCAGCAGCCTCCGAGTCTACGAGCAGTACTTC.